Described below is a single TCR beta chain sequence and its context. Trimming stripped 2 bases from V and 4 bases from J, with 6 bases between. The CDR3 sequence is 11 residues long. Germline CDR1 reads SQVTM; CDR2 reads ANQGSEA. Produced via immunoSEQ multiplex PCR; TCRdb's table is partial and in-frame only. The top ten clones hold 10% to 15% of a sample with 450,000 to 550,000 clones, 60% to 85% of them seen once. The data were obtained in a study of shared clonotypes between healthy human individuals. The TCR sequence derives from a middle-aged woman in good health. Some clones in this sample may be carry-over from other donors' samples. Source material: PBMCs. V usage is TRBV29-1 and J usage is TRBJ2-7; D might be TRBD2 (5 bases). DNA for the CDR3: TGCAGCGTTGAACGAGGGTACGAGCAGTACTTC. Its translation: CSVERGYEQYF.